The clone carrying this T cell receptor beta chain was counted a single time. These data originate in a study of blood T cell repertoires in COVID-19. Germline V gene lookup returns CDR1 LGHDT and CDR2 YNNKEL (reference sequence). The CDR3 runs 15 residues. Trimming cost V 5 bases and J 4 bases, with 15 bases left between them. Data came from immunoSEQ multiplex PCR; TCRdb stores just in-frame clones and leaves some out. The repertoire has roughly 160,000 clones, around 82% of them found once; the top ten carry 6.5% to 7.5%. One Seattle source followed patients from active infection through their disease course.

The sample was peripheral blood. This chain links TRBV3-1 (or the pseudogene TRBV3-2) with TRBJ1-5; TRBD1 is a possible D gene (6 bases). The source of this sequence is a man older than 75 with COVID-19, enrolled during active disease. The chain's CDR3 is CASSEWTVPNQPQHF. Here the CDR3 DNA reads TGTGCCAGCAGCGAATGGACAGTTCCTAATCAGCCCCAGCATTTT.